The source of this T cell receptor beta chain is a study of blood T cell repertoires in COVID-19. Turning to the study itself: PBMCs, B-cell-depleted T cells, or T cells provided the cDNA or gDNA that made up the material.

Per the original data handling: Amplified reference gene primers provided the basis for estimating nucleated cell counts. Method: immunoSEQ multiplex PCR; TCRdb's copy keeps in-frame clones and lacks some. That table furnishes V, J and clone size, whereas the DNA furnished D and trimming. The repertoire holds 200,000 to 250,000 clones, with about 82% as singletons. Points on this clone: Other DNA sequences within the sample encode an identical CDR3.

The CDR3 length is 13 residues. Per the germline V gene, CDR1 is LNHDA and CDR2 is SQIVND (reference sequence). Trimming at V came to 2 bases and at J to 6 bases, leaving 1 base not matched to a gene. This chain connects TRBV19 to TRBJ1-5; 7 bases agree with TRBD1. The sequencing input was peripheral blood. The clonotype was recovered from a man older than 75 with acute or convalescent COVID-19. CDR3 DNA sequence: TGTGCCAGTAGTATACAGGGGGGTCAGCCCCAGCATTTT. Residues: CASSIQGGQPQHF.